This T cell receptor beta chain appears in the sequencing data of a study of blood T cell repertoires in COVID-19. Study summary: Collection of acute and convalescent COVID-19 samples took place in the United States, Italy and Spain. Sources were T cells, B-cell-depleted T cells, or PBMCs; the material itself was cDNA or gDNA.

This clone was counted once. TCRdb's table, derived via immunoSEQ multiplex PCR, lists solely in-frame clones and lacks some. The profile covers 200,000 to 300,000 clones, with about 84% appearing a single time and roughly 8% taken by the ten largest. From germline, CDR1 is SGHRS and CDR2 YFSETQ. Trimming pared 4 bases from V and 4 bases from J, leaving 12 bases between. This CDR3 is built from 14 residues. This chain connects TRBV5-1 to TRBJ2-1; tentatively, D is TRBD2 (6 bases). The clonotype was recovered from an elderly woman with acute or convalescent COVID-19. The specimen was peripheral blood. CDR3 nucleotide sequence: TGCGCCAGCAGCCCCAGCGGGCGATACAATGAGCAGTTCTTC. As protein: CASSPSGRYNEQFF.